This TCR beta chain was observed in a study of cytomegalovirus exposure and HLA in healthy donors. It was with 60 Vbeta and 13 Jbeta primers that the PCR ran. Some clones are missing from TCRdb's copy, which holds only in-frame ones; the method was immunoSEQ multiplex PCR. The sample includes 200,000 to 250,000 clones, 78% seen only once; the top ten take 3% to 4%. Germline V gives CDR1 MNHEY, CDR2 SMNVEV (reference sequence). The CDR3 runs 14 residues. The TCR originated in a male donor in good health and CMV-seronegative. The rearrangement links TRBV27 to TRBJ2-5; D possibly corresponds to TRBD2 (6 bases). The end of the DNA fits TRBJ2-7 better, so the J call may be wrong. The material sequenced was PBMCs. The CDR3 bases are TGTGCCAGCAGGACCGGGACTCTCTCCTACGAGCAGTACTTC. Translation gives CASRTGTLSYEQYF.